This T cell receptor beta chain was captured in a study of blood T cell repertoires in COVID-19. Here immunoSEQ multiplex PCR was the method, and the copy in TCRdb shows in-frame clones only, minus some. In the table there are approximately 470,000 clones, around 90% of which are singletons. Germline V gives CDR1 SGHRS, CDR2 YFSETQ. The CDR3 runs to 14 residues. The trim removed 4 bases at V and 8 bases at J, leaving 9 bases unmatched. The chain combines TRBV5-1 with TRBJ1-3; 7 positions match TRBD1. What was sequenced was PBMCs or T cells enriched from blood (not recorded which). The clonotype comes from a woman aged 18-35 years who had recovered from COVID-19. CDR3 sequence: CASSLLTGLDTIYF. The CDR3 coding sequence is TGCGCCAGCAGCCTTCTGACAGGGTTGGACACCATATATTTT.